These T cell receptor beta chains were read from a single sample in a study of high-grade serous ovarian cancer treatment subgroups. Method: immunoSEQ multiplex PCR; TCRdb's copy keeps in-frame clones and lacks some. Of about 3,100 clones in the sample, about 69% are singletons; the top ten hold over 25%. Sequenced input: tumor tissue. The source of these receptors is a human donor with high-grade serous ovarian cancer. The CDR3 runs from the conserved cysteine through the conserved F or W. D genes are given only for firm matches.

CDR3 protein	D gene	V gene	J gene
CASSRRDYNTGELFF	NA	TRBV4-3	TRBJ2-2
CASSPGGYTGELFF	NA	TRBV7-2	TRBJ2-2
CASSQVAGNQPQHF	NA	TRBV4-3	TRBJ1-5
CASGLVPDGQVFTEAFF	NA	TRBV12-5	TRBJ1-1
CAFIEAFF	NA	TRBV30	TRBJ1-1
CASSQDGLQTFQETQYF	NA	TRBV4-3	TRBJ2-5
CASSQDGVYGYTF	NA	TRBV4-1	TRBJ1-2
CASSQSGDWSYEQYF	NA	TRBV19	TRBJ2-7
CASRVQGRRTGELFF	NA	TRBV28	TRBJ2-2
CASSYSIQHYEQYF	NA	TRBV6-5	TRBJ2-7
CASSLEWLLNTGELFF	NA	TRBV5-5	TRBJ2-2
CASSLLQGPTGELFF	NA	TRBV7-8	TRBJ2-2
CASSSRGANEQFF	NA	TRBV5-1	TRBJ2-1
CASRARGETQYF	NA	TRBV11-3	TRBJ2-5
CASSEGFRAAGYTF	NA	TRBV2	TRBJ1-2
CASTRRGVYEQYF	NA	TRBV28	NA
CASSEDSQETQYF	NA	TRBV10-2	TRBJ2-5
CASSRGQLNEKLFF	NA	TRBV28	TRBJ1-4
CASSIEGRGSTDTQYF	NA	TRBV19	TRBJ2-3
CASSPPRRQPQHF	NA	TRBV28	TRBJ1-5
CASSLGGTGVAFF	TRBD1	TRBV11-3	TRBJ1-1
CASSVEVPGGPTDTQYF	TRBD2	TRBV9	TRBJ2-3
CASTEDRVNQPQHF	TRBD1	TRBV2	TRBJ1-5
CASSVEAASRYNEQFF	NA	TRBV9	TRBJ2-1